These T cell receptor beta chains were read from a single sample in a study of beta chain features in type 1 diabetes. Method: immunoSEQ multiplex PCR; TCRdb's copy keeps in-frame clones and lacks some. The sample records under 800,000 clones, around 15% being singletons. The sequenced sample consisted of naive CD4+ T cells from blood. The origin of the receptors is a young man in good health. Both conserved end residues are part of each CDR3. The order of the fields is D gene, clone size, V gene, J gene, CDR3 DNA, CDR3 protein. The D gene is left open where the match is weak. Only some rows state a clone size, as once, few, many or a class for expanded clones.

-	few	TRBV28	TRBJ2-7	TGTGCCAGCAGGGGGGAGTTTTTAAGCTCCTACGAGCAGTACTTC	CASRGEFLSSYEQYF
TRBD2	-	TRBV11-2	TRBJ2-2	TGTGCCAGCAGCTTAGCTAGCGGGAGAACCGGGGAGCTGTTTTTT	CASSLASGRTGELFF
TRBD1	-	TRBV7-2	TRBJ2-7	TGTGCCAGCAGCTTCTACGGGACAGGGGCCTACGAGCAGTACTTC	CASSFYGTGAYEQYF
-	few	TRBV19	TRBJ2-3	TGTGCCAGTAGTGGTGAGGACCGAAGCACAGATACGCAGTATTTT	CASSGEDRSTDTQYF
-	-	TRBV30	TRBJ1-1	TGTGCCTGGAGCAGACTCATGAACACTGAAGCTTTCTTT	CAWSRLMNTEAFF
TRBD1	few	TRBV18	TRBJ1-2	TGTGCCAGCTCACGCGGGGAATCGACAGGGGCAAACTATGGCTACACCTTC	CASSRGESTGANYGYTF
-	-	TRBV5-1	TRBJ2-2	TGCGCCAGCAGCACGGGGACGGGGAACACCGGGGAGCTGTTTTTT	CASSTGTGNTGELFF
-	few	TRBV5-1	TRBJ2-1	TGCGCCAGCAGCCAGAAGAAGACAGATTCCTACAATGAGCAGTTCTTC	CASSQKKTDSYNEQFF
TRBD1	-	TRBV4-3	TRBJ1-1	TGCGCCAGCAGCCACGGACAGGGCTTACCTGAAGCTTTCTTT	CASSHGQGLPEAFF
-	-	TRBV15	TRBJ1-2	TGTGCCACAGCAAGCACATGGGACGACTATGGCTACACCTTC	CATASTWDDYGYTF
TRBD1	-	TRBV25-1	TRBJ2-7	TGTGCCAGCAGCCTGACAGGGTATTACGAGCAGTACTTC	CASSLTGYYEQYF
-	-	TRBV2	TRBJ2-7	TGTGCCAGCAGTGAACAGGGTCAGTTCGACGAGCAGTACTTC	CASSEQGQFDEQYF
-	many	TRBV14	TRBJ1-1	TGTGCCAGCAGCCGTCAGGGATGGAGCACTGAAGCTTTCTTT	CASSRQGWSTEAFF
TRBD2	few	TRBV7-2	TRBJ2-1	TGTGCCAGCAGCTTCCGTCCGGGAGGGCCTGAGAATGAGCAGTTCTTC	CASSFRPGGPENEQFF
-	-	TRBV29-1	TRBJ2-4	TGCAGCGTTGCGGACCGAGGGGCCAAAAACATTCAGTACTTC	CSVADRGAKNIQYF
-	few	TRBV7-2	TRBJ2-1	TGTGCCAGCACCAACAGGGAAAACAATGAGCAGTTCTTC	CASTNRENNEQFF
-	-	TRBV7-2	TRBJ1-1	TGTGCCAGCAGCTTAAGCTATTCGCTGAACACTGAAGCTTTCTTT	CASSLSYSLNTEAFF
-	few	TRBV12-5	TRBJ1-1	TGTGCTAGTGGTTCGACAGAATTGAACACTGAAGCTTTCTTT	CASGSTELNTEAFF
-	-	TRBV4-3	TRBJ2-3	TGCGCCAGCAGCCAAGTCGGGACAGATACGCAGTATTTT	CASSQVGTDTQYF
TRBD2	-	TRBV28	TRBJ2-1	TGTGCCAGCAGTTTACTCGCGGGGGGAATCCGGGAGCAGTTCTTC	CASSLLAGGIREQFF
-	few	TRBV2	TRBJ2-3	TGTGCCAGCAGTTTGGGGGCCAGAGATACGCAGTATTTT	CASSLGARDTQYF
-	-	TRBV7-7	TRBJ2-7	TGTGCTAGCAGCTTAGCGCGCGGGGCATCCTACGAGCAGTACTTC	CASSLARGASYEQYF
-	-	TRBV4-1	TRBJ2-3	TGCGCCAGCAGCCAAGATGGACCTGGGAATGGGGCAGATACGCAGTATTTT	CASSQDGPGNGADTQYF
-	-	TRBV7-3	TRBJ2-2	TGTGCCAGCAGCCGTTTGTCCGGGGAGCTGTTTTTT	CASSRLSGELFF
-	few	TRBV7-9	TRBJ1-6	TGTGCCAGCAGCTTAGGGAACTCACCCCTCCACTTT	CASSLGNSPLHF
-	few	TRBV4-3	TRBJ1-2	TGCGCCAGCAGCATAGCCCCAGGAAGGCACGGCTACACCTTC	CASSIAPGRHGYTF
-	-	TRBV19	TRBJ2-7	TGTGCCAGTAGGAACAGCCAACGAGCCTACGAGCAGTACTTC	CASRNSQRAYEQYF
TRBD1	-	TRBV30	TRBJ1-6	TGTGCCTGGAGTGTAAAGGGGACAGGCTTTGTGGCACCCCTCCACTTT	CAWSVKGTGFVAPLHF
-	-	TRBV18	TRBJ2-5	TGTGCCAGCTCACCACCTAACCTACCCCAAGAGACCCAGTACTTC	CASSPPNLPQETQYF
-	few	TRBV7-2	TRBJ2-7	TGTGCCAGCAGCTCGGAAAGACGGAGATCTAGCCACGAGCAGTACTTC	CASSSERRRSSHEQYF
TRBD2	-	TRBV6-1	TRBJ2-7	TGTGCCAGCAGTGAATACACTAGCGGGAGTTACGAGCAGTACTTC	CASSEYTSGSYEQYF
TRBD2	-	TRBV4-2	TRBJ2-4	TGTGCCAGCAGCCAAGATCGGAGCGGGGGGGCCGTGGGCAAAAACATTCAGTACTTC	CASSQDRSGGAVGKNIQYF
TRBD1	few	TRBV5-4	TRBJ1-5	TGTGCCAGCAGCTCCGGACAGGGCGGCGGAATCTACGGGCCCCAGCATTTT	CASSSGQGGGIYGPQHF
-	-	TRBV28	TRBJ2-2	TGTGCCAGCAGTTTATCCGGGGAGCTGTTTTTT	CASSLSGELFF
TRBD2	few	TRBV7-2	TRBJ2-1	TGTGCCAGCAGCTCCAGCGGGAGCTTCTACAATGAGCAGTTCTTC	CASSSSGSFYNEQFF
-	few	TRBV20-1	TRBJ1-5	TGCAGTGCTAGAGGCCCCCGGGAGCATTTT	CSARGPREHF
-	few	TRBV4-3	TRBJ2-5	TGCGCCAGCAGCCAAGATTCAAGGGGGGCCCAGTACTTC	CASSQDSRGAQYF
-	-	TRBV9	TRBJ2-1	TGTGCCAGCAGCGCCCCAGGGAGGTACGATGAGCAGTTCTTC	CASSAPGRYDEQFF
TRBD2	few	TRBV29-1	TRBJ2-7	TGCAGCGTTGTGGCAATAGCGGGCTACGAGCAGTACTTC	CSVVAIAGYEQYF
-	few	TRBV28	TRBJ2-7	TGTGCCACCCTTGCGGCAGGGAGGTCCTACGAGCAGTACTTC	CATLAAGRSYEQYF